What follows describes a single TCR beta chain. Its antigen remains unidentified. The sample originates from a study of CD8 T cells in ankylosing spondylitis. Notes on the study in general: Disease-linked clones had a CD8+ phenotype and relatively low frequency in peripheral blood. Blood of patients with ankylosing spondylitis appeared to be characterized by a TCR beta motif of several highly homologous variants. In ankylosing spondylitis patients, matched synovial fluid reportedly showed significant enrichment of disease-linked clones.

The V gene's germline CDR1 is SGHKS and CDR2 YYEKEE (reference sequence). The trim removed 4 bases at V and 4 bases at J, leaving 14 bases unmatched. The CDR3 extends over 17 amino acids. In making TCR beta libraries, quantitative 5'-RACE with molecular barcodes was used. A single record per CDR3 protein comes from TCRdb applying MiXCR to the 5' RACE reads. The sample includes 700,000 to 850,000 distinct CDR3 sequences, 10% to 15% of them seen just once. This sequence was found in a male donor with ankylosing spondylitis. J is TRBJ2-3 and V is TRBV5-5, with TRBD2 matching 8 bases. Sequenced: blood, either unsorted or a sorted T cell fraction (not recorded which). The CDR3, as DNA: TGTGCCAGCAGCCCCATACGGGGCCGGGGGGGCCCAGATACGCAGTATTTT. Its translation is CASSPIRGRGGPDTQYF.